The sample holds a few counts of the clone carrying this TCR beta chain. The antigen remains unidentified. cDNA libraries for TCR beta contained unique molecular identifiers. A population of about 0.9 to 10 million T cells gave rise to roughly 0.5 million cDNA molecules. From the PCR reads, TCRdb called clonotypes with MiXCR, one entry per CDR3 protein. Of about 820,000 distinct CDR3 sequences in the sample, roughly half were seen once. The sample belongs to a study of post-analysis software for immune sequencing data. The study's findings and limits: Five or six TRBV segments were significantly more frequent in patients than in controls. TRBV5-6, TRBV5-1 and TRBV20-1 were among these segments. Comparison with controls showed significantly lower normalized Chao1 diversity in multiple sclerosis patients.

CDR3 size: 13 residues. Germline V gene sequence: CDR1 SQVTM, CDR2 ANQGSEA. V was clipped by 6 bases and J by 0 bases, with 11 bases between them. V and J are TRBV29-1 and TRBJ1-1, with D hard to call. This clonotype originated in a girl aged 10 to 17 with multiple sclerosis. Input material: blood. As DNA, the CDR3 is TGCAGCGTCAAAGGGATTCTGAACACTGAAGCTTTCTTT. Translated: CSVKGILNTEAFF.